This T cell receptor beta chain was captured by sequencing in a study of T-cell reconstitution after alpha-beta-depleted transplantation in children. With 0 bases clipped from V and 4 bases from J, the junction kept 4 bases outside the gene matches. This CDR3 is 15 amino acids long. Germline CDR1 SGDLS, CDR2 YYNGEE. Construction of the TCRbeta library involved unique molecular identifiers. A single record per CDR3 protein comes from TCRdb applying MiXCR to the PCR reads. The sample contains roughly 610,000 distinct CDR3 sequences, over 9.5% of which appear only once. This clonotype was counted many times.

The chain employs TRBV9 and TRBJ2-5, with 9 nucleotides matching TRBD2. Sample: PBMCs from the stem cell graft donor, taken from the stem cell graft. The TCR sequence derives from a human donor who donated a stem cell graft to a child with acute myeloid leukemia. This CDR3 is CASSVVAGVGETQYF. The CDR3 DNA is TGTGCCAGCAGCGTAGTAGCGGGAGTTGGAGAGACCCAGTACTTC.